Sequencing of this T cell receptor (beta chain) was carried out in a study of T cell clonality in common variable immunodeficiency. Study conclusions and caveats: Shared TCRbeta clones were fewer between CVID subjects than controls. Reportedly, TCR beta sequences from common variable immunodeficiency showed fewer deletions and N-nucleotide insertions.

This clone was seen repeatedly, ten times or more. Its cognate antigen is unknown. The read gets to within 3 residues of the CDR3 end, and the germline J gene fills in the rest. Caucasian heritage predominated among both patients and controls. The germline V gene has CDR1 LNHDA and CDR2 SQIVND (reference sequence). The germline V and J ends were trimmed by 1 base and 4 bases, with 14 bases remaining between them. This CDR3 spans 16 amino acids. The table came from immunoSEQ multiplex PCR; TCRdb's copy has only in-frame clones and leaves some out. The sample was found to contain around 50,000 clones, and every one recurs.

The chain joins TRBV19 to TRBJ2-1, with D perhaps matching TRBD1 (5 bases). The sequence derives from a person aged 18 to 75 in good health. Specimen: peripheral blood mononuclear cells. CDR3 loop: CASSIARQGPYNEQFF. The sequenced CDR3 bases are TGTGCCAGTAGTATAGCTCGTCAGGGCCCTTACAATGAG. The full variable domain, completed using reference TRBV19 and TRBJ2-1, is DGGITQSPKYLFRKEGQNVTLSCEQNLNHDAMYWYRQDPGQGLRLIYYSQIVNDFQKGDIAEGYSVSREKKESFPLTVTSAQKNPTAFYLCASSIARQGPYNEQFFGPGTRLTVL.